This entry lists 12 T cell receptor beta chains sequenced from one sample in a study of shared clonotypes between healthy human individuals. Using immunoSEQ multiplex PCR, the repertoire was profiled, and TCRdb retains in-frame clones only, with some absent. The data contain fewer than 1.8 million clones, approximately 98.5% of them seen just once; the ten biggest clones take up 0.36%. Input material: naive CD4+ T cells sorted from blood. This sample's subset: CD45RA+ positively selected. These receptors all come from a man aged 25-45 years in good health.

The V gene is TRBV13, the J gene TRBJ2-7, with D perhaps TRBD2 (6 bases). Trimming shortened V by 6 bases and J by 5 bases, and 23 bases separated the two germline ends. Germline V lookup: CDR1 PRHDT, CDR2 FYEKMQ (reference sequence). The CDR3 is 16 residues long. CDR3 DNA: TGTGCCAGCAGGAGAGGACGGGGACTCGAAGGGGACGAGCAGTACTTC. Its translation: CASRRGRGLEGDEQYF.

The rearrangement joins TRBV7-8 to TRBJ2-5, with D perhaps TRBD1 or TRBD2 (5 bases each). This CDR3 has 17 residues. Germline assignment: CDR1 SGHVS and CDR2 FQNEAQ. Trimming cost V 2 bases and J 0 bases, with 16 bases left between them. The CDR3 is CASSLYLGAKYQETQYF. In DNA, the CDR3 is TGTGCCAGCAGCTTATACCTCGGGGCTAAGTACCAAGAGACCCAGTACTTC. The full variable domain, in which reference TRBV7-8 and TRBJ2-5 provide the parts outside the CDR3, is GAGVSQSPRYKVAKRGQDVALRCDPISGHVSLFWYQQALGQGPEFLTYFQNEAQLDKSGLPSDRFFAERPEGSVSTLKIQRTQQEDSAVYLCASSLYLGAKYQETQYFGPGTRLLVL.

The chain uses TRBV2 and TRBJ2-3; weak D call: TRBD2 (5 bases). From germline, CDR1 is SNHLY and CDR2 FYNNEI. Trimming left V 10 bases short and J 0 bases short, with 26 bases between. The CDR3 runs 18 residues. The CDR3 here is CANSTPFDYPLSTDTQYF. DNA of the CDR3: TGTGCCAACTCCACTCCCTTTGACTACCCCTTAAGCACAGATACGCAGTATTTT.

The chain is built from TRBV7-2 and TRBJ2-3; D is unclear. The V gene's germline CDR1 is SGHTA and CDR2 FQGNSA. Deletions cut 1 base from V and 2 bases from J, with 4 bases between. The CDR3 has 13 residues. CDR3 bases: TGTGCCAGCAGCTTAGAGGTCACAGATACGCAGTATTTT. Protein product: CASSLEVTDTQYF. Full variable domain (outside the CDR3, taken from reference TRBV7-2 and TRBJ2-3): GAGVSQSPSNKVTEKGKDVELRCDPISGHTALYWYRQSLGQGLEFLIYFQGNSAPDKSGLPSDRFSAERTGGSVSTLTIQRTQQEDSAVYLCASSLEVTDTQYFGPGTRLTVL.

The genes are TRBV7-6 and TRBJ2-7; D is perhaps TRBD2 (7 bases). CDR1 and CDR2 (germline): SGHVS, FNYEAQ. The ends were cut back, 5 bases at V and 2 bases at J, with 22 bases in the middle. This CDR3 has 17 amino acids. The CDR3 DNA follows: TGTGCCAGCAGCCCTAATCCCGCGGGGGCTGGGGCCTACGAGCAGTACTTC. Translating gives CASSPNPAGAGAYEQYF.

This sequence joins TRBV6-1 and TRBJ2-1, with a weak D call TRBD2 (5 bases). Germline V gene lookup returns CDR1 MNHNS and CDR2 SASEGT. The V end was cut by 6 bases, the J end by 3 bases, with 9 bases between. This CDR3 is built from 13 residues. Here the CDR3 reads CASRYGNYNEQFF. CDR3 nucleotides: TGTGCCAGCAGGTACGGGAACTACAATGAGCAGTTCTTC.

The chain is built from TRBV18 and TRBJ2-7, with D perhaps TRBD1 or TRBD2 (5 bases each). In germline, CDR1 is KGHSH, CDR2 LQKENI. V was pared by 3 bases and J by 7 bases, with 16 bases between. This CDR3 comprises 14 residues. The CDR3 region is CASSPGLGVGEQYF. CDR3 bases: TGTGCCAGCTCACCCGGTTTGGGGGTGGGGGAGCAGTACTTC.

The J gene is TRBJ1-1, the V gene TRBV9, with a weak D call TRBD1 (6 bases). This CDR3 has 15 amino acids. Trimming removed 0 bases at V and 3 bases at J, with 12 bases between. Germline assignment: CDR1 SGDLS and CDR2 YYNGEE. In DNA form, the CDR3 reads TGTGCCAGCAGCGTAGAGCCACAGGGAGACACTGAAGCTTTCTTT. Its protein is CASSVEPQGDTEAFF.

The chain couples TRBV6-1 to TRBJ2-5, with 8 bases that match TRBD2. The CDR3 extends over 15 amino acids. J lost 2 bases, V lost 6 bases, and 8 bases had no gene match. CDR1 is MNHNS, CDR2 SASEGT, per germline. This chain's CDR3 is CASRGKTSAQETQYF. The CDR3 nucleotides read TGTGCCAGCAGAGGAAAGACTAGCGCGCAAGAGACCCAGTACTTC.

V and J are TRBV4-2 and TRBJ2-5, with TRBD2 matching over 8 bases. The CDR3 is 16 residues long. The germline CDR1 and CDR2 sequences are LGHNA and YNFKEQ. The ends lost 5 bases at V and 0 bases at J; junction bases unmatched: 8. The CDR3 is CASSFREREYQETQYF. The CDR3 nucleotides are TGTGCCAGCAGCTTCAGGGAGCGGGAGTACCAAGAGACCCAGTACTTC.

V and J are TRBV14 and TRBJ1-5; D is unclear. The CDR3 contains 15 residues. Germline lookup yields CDR1 SGHDN and CDR2 FVKESK. V dropped 6 bases and J dropped 5 bases, with 17 bases sitting between them. CDR3 region: CASRPSFPLDQPQHF. The CDR3 DNA sequence: TGTGCCAGCAGGCCATCCTTCCCCCTAGATCAGCCCCAGCATTTT.

This chain uses TRBV6-1 with TRBJ2-7; D may be TRBD2 (6 bases). V lost 8 bases and J lost 2, with 10 bases in between. CDR3 length: 12 amino acids. The germline V gene encodes CDR1 MNHNS and CDR2 SASEGT. The CDR3 region has the DNA TGTGCCAGCGGGCGGGAAACCTACGAGCAGTACTTC. Encoded protein: CASGRETYEQYF.